A single sample is the source of the 10 T cell receptor beta chains below, sequenced in a study of blood T cell repertoires in COVID-19 (dated by TCRdb to 2019 to 2021). Library preparation was by the immunoSEQ multiplex PCR assay. Drawn from immuneACCESS, this table holds only the in-frame rearrangements with V and J called that TCRdb kept. Clones are partly lost; checked studies trace under half to an unresolved V gene and leave the rest unexplained. Across this sample there are some 250,000 clones, with approximately 83% seen only once. The ten largest make up less than 2.5% of the sample. The specimen sequenced was PBMCs or T cells enriched from blood (not recorded which). The receptor source for this set is a woman between 50 and 59 years old who had recovered from COVID-19.

The chain uses TRBV2 and TRBJ2-7, with a possible D match to TRBD2 (5 bases). The germline V gene encodes CDR1 SNHLY and CDR2 FYNNEI. The CDR3 has 14 residues. V lost 3 bases to trimming and J lost 6 bases, with 15 bases between them. The CDR3 nucleotides read TGTGCCAGCAGTGATCAGACCATACGGGGCGAGCAGTACTTC. Its translation is CASSDQTIRGEQYF.

J is TRBJ1-2 and V is TRBV30; possible D gene TRBD1, 5 bases. Germline V gene data show CDR1 as GTSNPN and CDR2 as SVGIG (reference sequence). This CDR3 is 14 amino acids long. Deletions cut 2 bases from V and 7 bases from J, with 17 bases between. Here the CDR3 DNA reads TGTGCCTGGAGTCCCAAAGGGGCGCGTCTTGGCTACACCTTC. Residues: CAWSPKGARLGYTF.

This rearrangement joins TRBV7-2 to TRBJ2-1, with no clear D. This CDR3 is built from 13 residues. Trimming removed 4 bases at V and 4 bases at J, with 8 bases between. CDR1 is SGHTA, CDR2 FQGNSA, per germline. CDR3 DNA sequence: TGTGCCAGCAGCTCCCCTCTGTACAATGAGCAGTTCTTC. This encodes CASSSPLYNEQFF.

This sequence joins TRBV27 and TRBJ2-7; D might be TRBD1 (6 bases). Trimming removed 5 bases at V and 0 bases at J, with 20 bases between. The CDR3 has 17 amino acids. Germline CDR1 reads MNHEY; CDR2 reads SMNVEV (reference sequence). The CDR3 sequence is CASSPPTGFPNSYEQYF. Here the CDR3 DNA reads TGTGCCAGCAGTCCCCCGACAGGTTTTCCAAACTCCTACGAGCAGTACTTC.

This chain connects TRBV7-9 to TRBJ2-1; no reliable D call. The V gene lost 1 base and the J gene lost 8 bases, with 12 bases spanning the gap. The CDR3 is 14 residues long. Germline CDR1 SEHNR, CDR2 FQNEAQ (reference sequence). The DNA for the CDR3 is TGTGCCAGCAGCTTAGACCCCTCCCAGTATGAGCAGTTCTTC. The encoded protein is CASSLDPSQYEQFF.

A single count supports this clone. The V call is TRBV5-8, the J call TRBJ1-2, with TRBD1 matching 7 bases. The CDR3 is 11 residues long. CDR1 is SGHTS, CDR2 YDEGEE, per germline. After removal of 5 bases from V and 8 bases from J, the junction contained 3 bases not matched to a gene. This CDR3 is CASRTGAGYTF. In nucleotides, the CDR3 is TGTGCCAGCAGAACAGGGGCCGGCTACACCTTC.

The V call is TRBV6-1, the J call TRBJ1-2; D is unresolved. This CDR3 has 16 residues. Germline CDR1 MNHNS, CDR2 SASEGT. V was cut by 1 base and J by 5 bases, with 17 bases left in between. The DNA of the CDR3 is TGTGCCAGCAGTGAAGAGCCCCAGAGGGCCAAATATGGCTACACCTTC. Residues: CASSEEPQRAKYGYTF.

The chain combines TRBV28 with TRBJ2-7; 9 bases fit TRBD1. The CDR3 has 16 residues. The ends lost 5 bases at V and 4 bases at J; junction bases unmatched: 12. CDR1 and CDR2 from the germline V gene are MDHEN and SYDVKM. The CDR3 reads CASSILTGGRGYEQYF. The CDR3, as DNA: TGTGCCAGCAGTATACTTACAGGGGGCAGAGGTTACGAGCAGTACTTC.

V gene TRBV5-6 combines with J gene TRBJ1-3; D is possibly TRBD1 (6 bases). Trimming removed 5 bases at V and 4 bases at J, with 16 bases between. The CDR3 is 15 amino acids. The germline gives CDR1 SGHDT, CDR2 YYEEEE. Written as DNA, the CDR3 is TGTGCCAGCAGTTTTCGACAGGTATCCGGAAACACCATATATTTT. Translation: CASSFRQVSGNTIYF.

The rearrangement joins TRBV10-3 to TRBJ1-1; D might be TRBD1 (5 bases). Looked up from germline, CDR1 is ENHRY and CDR2 is SYGVKD. V was shortened by 0 bases and J by 1 base, with 9 bases between the two germline ends. CDR3 size: 15 residues. The CDR3 sequence: CAISESRRGNTEAFF. The DNA of the CDR3 is TGTGCCATCAGTGAGTCGAGGAGGGGGAACACTGAAGCTTTCTTT.